This T cell receptor beta chain derives from a study of T cells in Graves' hyperthyroidism and ophthalmopathy (dated by TCRdb to about 2019). Regarding the complete study: Peripheral blood samples were taken at initial diagnosis, before any treatment was given. To identify distinguishing TCR V-J signatures, a discovery cohort of about a hundred patients was used, comprising 43 with Graves' ophthalmopathy and some 60 with stable Graves' hyperthyroidism. Prospective prediction of ophthalmopathy was tested in an independent validation cohort of approximately 18 hyperthyroidism patients and 15 to 17 patients who later progressed to ophthalmopathy. For training and testing, the 100 or so patients in the discovery cohort were randomly divided in a 7:3 ratio. Thyroid tissue and blood T-cell repertoires from more than five Graves' hyperthyroidism patients were also compared in the study. After sampling, hyperthyroidism patients received methimazole starting at 30 mg daily, and ophthalmopathy patients received high-dose intravenous methylprednisolone. TCR Vbeta CDR3 sequencing of roughly 140 peripheral blood samples (around 45 ophthalmopathy, approximately 80 hyperthyroidism and approximately 17 progressor patients) is reported in the paper. Beyond this particular receptor, the publication reports: Ophthalmopathy was separated from stable hyperthyroidism by a 13 V-J signature model, with around 90% sensitivity and 81% to 83% specificity obtained in cross-validation and 80%/75% obtained in testing. Most expanded thyroid clonotypes (frequency above 0.001) were also detected in blood, a finding suggesting that blood repertoires may reflect thyroid immune responses. In validation, the model predicted progression to ophthalmopathy with roughly 66% sensitivity and 72% to 85% specificity, a median of roughly seven months before onset. No statistical method was used to fix the sample size in advance, and group allocation was not hidden from the investigators.

Stable Graves' hyperthyroidism was defined as the absence of progression to ophthalmopathy over 18 months of follow-up. Hyperthyroidism patients were aged 18 to 65 years and newly diagnosed, with disease duration of less than 2 months. The study excluded patients with uncontrolled infections, other autoimmune diseases, pregnancy or lactation. Clinical symptoms, serum thyroxine and TRAb, thyroid ultrasound, and orbital computed tomography formed the basis for the diagnoses. PBMCs were isolated from 10 ml of fresh peripheral blood by Ficoll-Paque density gradient centrifugation. Total RNA was extracted using Trizol reagent, and RNA quality was assessed on an Agilent 2100 Bioanalyzer. The CDR3 covers 14 residues, taking in both the cysteine and the phenylalanine. Here the CDR3 DNA is all that survives: 42 bases in frame from base 1. V gives up 4 bases and J gives up 4 bases, and the segment between their germline ends measures 13 bases. CDR1 and CDR2 are read off the germline V gene as MDHEN and SYDVKM.

TCR beta CDR3 regions were amplified from RNA transcripts. For the first round of RT-PCR on the TCR CDR3, the HTBI primer set was used together with the Qiagen OneStep RT-PCR kit. A second multiplex PCR round built the libraries, followed by size selection and purification. The libraries were sequenced on an Illumina HiSeq2000 using paired-end 100 bp reads. As for the authors' bioinformatics: SOAPnuke was used to process the raw data, throwing out any read that contained adapters or uncalled bases, had a mean Phred below 15, or lacked an exact constant-primer or identifier match. COPE v1.2.5 was used to merge high-quality paired reads, and clonotypes were defined as unique nucleotide sequences. MiTCR v1.1 was used to align clonotypes to the IMGT TRBV, TRBD and TRBJ reference segments. The analysis was restricted to V-J combinations with a frequency above 0.0001, which together covered over 99% of the repertoires. The TCS score was defined as the ratio of F50 (clonal expansion) to E x V (chaos), calculated using BLOSUM62-based TCRdist between CDR3 peptides within each V-J. Welch's t-statistics and random forest reduced roughly 540 V-J features to 13, which were used in a naive Bayes classifier (R e1071). Using fastp trimming at Q25 and MiXCR clonotype assembly, TCRdb reanalyzed the public sequencing data and kept in-frame beta chains. Each CDR3 protein gets just one entry, which takes the most common genes and DNA from the rows behind it. For this entry, the V and J calls and clone size follow TCRdb and not the study's own pipeline. The sample table contains 300,000 to 400,000 distinct CDR3 sequences; only one count was recorded for approximately 14% of them. Around 25% of the sample lies in the top ten.

This clonotype occurred many times. It has no known antigen specificity. Nothing much larger sits one base from this clone, and base qualities are not available. Sequenced sample: blood. This sequence originates from a woman under 40 with Graves' hyperthyroidism. The chain was built from TRBV28 and TRBJ1-2, and the D gene may be TRBD1, 6 bases matching. The nucleotide sequence reads as follows: TGTGCCAGCAGTTCAGCGGACAGCGGCTATGGCTACACCTTC. It translates to CASSSADSGYGYTF.